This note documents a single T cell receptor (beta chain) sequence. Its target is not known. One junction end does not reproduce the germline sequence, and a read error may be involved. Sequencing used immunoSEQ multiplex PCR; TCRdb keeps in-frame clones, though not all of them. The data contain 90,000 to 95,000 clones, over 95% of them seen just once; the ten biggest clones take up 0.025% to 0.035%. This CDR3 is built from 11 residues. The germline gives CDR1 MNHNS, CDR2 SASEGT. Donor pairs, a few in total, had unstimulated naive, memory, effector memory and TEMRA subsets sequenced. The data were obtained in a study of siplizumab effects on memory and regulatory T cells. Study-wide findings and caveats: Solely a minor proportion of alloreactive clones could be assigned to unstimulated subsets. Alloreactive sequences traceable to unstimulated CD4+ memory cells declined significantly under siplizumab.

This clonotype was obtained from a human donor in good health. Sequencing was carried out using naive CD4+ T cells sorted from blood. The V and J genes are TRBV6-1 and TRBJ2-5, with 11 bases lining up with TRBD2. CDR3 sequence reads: CASSEGSGGDF. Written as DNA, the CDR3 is TGTGCCAGCAGTGAAGGTAGCGGGGGGGACTTC.